This TCR beta chain was profiled in a study of T cells in women clearing cervical HPV infection. Overall study: Control women cleared a single incident HPV16 infection within 12 months. Only a few women had HLA typing results available. Whole-study results and caveats: Associations may precede or follow infection; HPV-specific or memory T cells were not isolated.

The method was immunoSEQ multiplex PCR; TCRdb's version includes in-frame clones alone and lacks a portion of them. The table gives 25,000 to 35,000 clones; the top ten clones make up 15% to 20% of it. CDR3 length: 12 residues. V lost 6 bases to trimming and J lost 4 bases, with 12 bases between them. Germline CDR1 reads DFQATT; CDR2 reads SNEGSKA (reference sequence). Points on this clone: Its antigen is not known. From the germline J gene comes the end of the CDR3, since the read stops 3 residues before it.

Sequencing was done on a sample of blood buffy coat. This sequence was found in a woman aged 18-70 years with a cervical HPV16 infection that either progressed to CIN3+ or cleared (not recorded which). The rearrangement joins TRBV20-1 to TRBJ1-1; D ambiguous. The CDR3 reads CSAASSLTEAFF. CDR3 DNA, as far as it was read: TGCAGTGCGGCCTCATCCCTCACTGAA.